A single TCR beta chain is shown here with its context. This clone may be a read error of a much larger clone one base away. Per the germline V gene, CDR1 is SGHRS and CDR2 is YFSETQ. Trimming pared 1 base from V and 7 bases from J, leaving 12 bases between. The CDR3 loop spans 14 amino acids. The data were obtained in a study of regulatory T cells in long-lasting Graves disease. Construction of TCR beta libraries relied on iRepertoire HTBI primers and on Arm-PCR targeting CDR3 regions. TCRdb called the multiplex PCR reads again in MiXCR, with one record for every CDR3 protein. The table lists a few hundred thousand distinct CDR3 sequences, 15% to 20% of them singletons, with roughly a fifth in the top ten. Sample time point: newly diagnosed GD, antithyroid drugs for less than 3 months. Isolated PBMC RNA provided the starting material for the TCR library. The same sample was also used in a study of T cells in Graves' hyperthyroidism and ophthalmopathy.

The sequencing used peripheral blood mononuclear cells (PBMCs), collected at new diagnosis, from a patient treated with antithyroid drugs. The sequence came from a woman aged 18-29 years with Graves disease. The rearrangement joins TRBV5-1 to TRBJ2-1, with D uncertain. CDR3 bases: TGCGCCAGCAGCTTGTCCCTTAGTTCGAATGAGCAGTTCTTC. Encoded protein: CASSLSLSSNEQFF.